Below, one TCR beta chain is given with its context. The data are from a study of blood T cell repertoires in COVID-19. The overall study: Collection of acute and convalescent COVID-19 samples took place in the United States, Italy and Spain. Sources were T cells, B-cell-depleted T cells, or PBMCs; the material itself was cDNA or gDNA.

The CDR3 runs to 17 residues. J gave up 3 bases and V 2 bases, and 10 bases lay outside the gene matches. The germline V gene encodes CDR1 WNHNN and CDR2 SYGVQD (reference sequence). As originally analysed: From reference gene primer amplification, estimates of nucleated cell counts were derived. Here immunoSEQ multiplex PCR was the method, and the copy in TCRdb shows in-frame clones only, minus some. The V and J calls and clone size come from that table; D and trimming were worked out from the DNA. The sample holds 84,000 or so clones, 65% to 85% seen once. The chain couples TRBV10-1 to TRBJ2-7, with TRBD1 matching over 10 bases. The source of this sequence is an older man with active or convalescent COVID-19. Specimen: peripheral blood. The CDR3 region has the DNA TGCGCCAGCAGTGAGCCCGTCCCGGGACAGGGGTTCTACGAGCAGTACTTC. Encoded protein: CASSEPVPGQGFYEQYF.